The 25 T cell receptor beta chains given below trace back to one sample, sequenced in a study of cytomegalovirus exposure and HLA in healthy donors. PCR was performed using 60 Vbeta and 13 Jbeta primers. TCRdb's copy holds only in-frame clones and misses some; the assay was immunoSEQ multiplex PCR. The sample features approximately 100,000 clones, with around 3.2% in its top ten. Sequenced: PBMCs. All receptors come from a man aged 35 to 55 in good health and CMV-seronegative.

The J gene is TRBJ2-3, the V gene TRBV7-6; 9 bases are a match to TRBD2. The CDR3 contains 15 residues. CDR1 SGHVS and CDR2 FNYEAQ come from the germline V gene. After removal of 3 bases from V and 0 bases from J, the junction contained 1 base not matched to a gene. The CDR3 DNA reads TGTGCCAGCAGCTTCCTAGCGGGGAGCACAGATACGCAGTATTTT. Translating gives CASSFLAGSTDTQYF. Using reference TRBV7-6 and TRBJ2-3 for the parts outside the CDR3, the full variable domain is GAGVSQSPRYKVTKRGQDVALRCDPISGHVSLYWYRQALGQGPEFLTYFNYEAQQDKSGLPNDRFSAERPEGSISTLTIQRTEQRDSAMYRCASSFLAGSTDTQYFGPGTRLTVL.

The J gene is TRBJ2-3, the V gene TRBV5-4; TRBD2 matches 9 bases. Trimming at V came to 0 bases and at J to 4 bases, leaving 6 bases not matched to a gene. Germline V CDR1 and CDR2: SGHNT, YYREEE (reference sequence). CDR3 length: 16 amino acids. CDR3 amino acids: CASSLDSGSVADTQYF. The CDR3 coding sequence is TGTGCCAGCAGCTTGGATAGCGGGAGTGTCGCAGATACGCAGTATTTT.

This sequence joins TRBV6-7 and TRBJ2-3, with TRBD1 as a possible D gene (7 bases). TRBV6-7 is annotated as an ORF whose role is uncertain. The V end was cut by 0 bases, the J end by 5 bases, with 18 bases between. The CDR3 contains 17 residues. Written as DNA, the CDR3 is TGTGCCAGCAGTTACTCGACTTGGCAGGGGGGAAGAGATACGCAGTATTTT. As protein: CASSYSTWQGGRDTQYF.

The chain links TRBV5-1 to TRBJ2-7; D is perhaps TRBD1 (6 bases). The germline CDR1 and CDR2 sequences are SGHRS and YFSETQ. V gave up 4 bases and J gave up 3 bases, with 11 bases separating them. This CDR3 has 13 residues. The CDR3 sequence is CASSRDTLYEQYF. For the CDR3, the DNA is TGCGCCAGCAGCCGGGACACCCTCTACGAGCAGTACTTC.

V usage is TRBV7-2 and J usage is TRBJ2-5, with 8 bases lining up with TRBD1. V trimming: 0 bases; J trimming: 6 bases; junction bases outside the gene matches: 9. There are 16 residues in the CDR3. Germline CDR1 SGHTA, CDR2 FQGNSA. The CDR3 here is CASSLAGRQGIKTQYF. The CDR3 nucleotides read TGTGCCAGCAGCTTAGCCGGGCGACAGGGGATCAAGACCCAGTACTTC.

This chain uses TRBV7-2 with TRBJ2-5; 12 bases map to TRBD2. Trimming removed 5 bases from V and 0 bases from J; junction bases left unmatched: 4. The CDR3 consists of 16 residues. Germline loops: CDR1 SGHTA, CDR2 FQGNSA. CDR3 sequence: CASSGGLAGNQETQYF. CDR3 DNA: TGTGCCAGCAGCGGCGGACTAGCGGGGAACCAAGAGACCCAGTACTTC. Full variable domain (missing parts from reference TRBV7-2 and TRBJ2-5): GAGVSQSPSNKVTEKGKDVELRCDPISGHTALYWYRQSLGQGLEFLIYFQGNSAPDKSGLPSDRFSAERTGGSVSTLTIQRTQQEDSAVYLCASSGGLAGNQETQYFGPGTRLLVL.

The J gene is TRBJ2-1, the V gene TRBV28, with 7 bases aligning to TRBD1. The CDR3 sequence is 15 residues long. V lost 4 bases, J lost 6 bases, and 9 bases stayed unmatched. Germline CDR1 MDHEN, CDR2 SYDVKM. CDR3 amino acids: CASSSFLTGLNEQFF. CDR3 DNA sequence: TGTGCCAGCAGTTCCTTCCTGACAGGGCTCAATGAGCAGTTCTTC.

This chain connects TRBV10-3 to TRBJ2-1; D is unclear. V lost 4 bases and J lost 0, with 7 bases in between. Germline CDR1 and CDR2: ENHRY and SYGVKD. The CDR3 is made up of 14 amino acids. The CDR3 bases are TGTGCCATCAGTGGAGGCGGCTCCTACAATGAGCAGTTCTTC. Translating it yields CAISGGGSYNEQFF.

The J gene is TRBJ2-3, the V gene TRBV6-1; TRBD1 aligns across 7 bases. Losses at the gene ends were 4 bases for V and 3 bases for J; bases not matched to a gene: 10. This CDR3 region has 16 residues. Looked up from germline, CDR1 is MNHNS and CDR2 is SASEGT. CDR3 bases: TGTGCCAGCAGTGCGCGGTCCCGGGACAGAACAGATACGCAGTATTTT. It specifies CASSARSRDRTDTQYF.

V and J are TRBV5-1 and TRBJ2-3; 9 bases are shared with TRBD2. The germline V gene encodes CDR1 SGHRS and CDR2 YFSETQ. The V segment lost 4 bases and the J segment 4 bases; nucleotides outside the gene matches: 7. The CDR3 contains 15 residues. CDR3 coding DNA: TGCGCCAGCAGCCGGTTAGCGGGAGCCTCAGATACGCAGTATTTT. It is translated as CASSRLAGASDTQYF.

The genes are TRBV5-6 and TRBJ1-2; 8 bases map to TRBD1. The CDR3 covers 13 residues. V lost 4 bases to trimming and J lost 7 bases; unmatched junction nucleotides: 6. The V gene's germline CDR1 is SGHDT and CDR2 YYEEEE. The CDR3 DNA is TGTGCCAGCAGCATCCAGGGGGCAGGTGGCTACACCTTC. Protein sequence: CASSIQGAGGYTF.

This chain uses TRBV6-1 with TRBJ1-2, with a weak D call TRBD1 (5 bases). V lost 0 bases and J lost 6, with 11 bases in between. The CDR3 loop spans 14 amino acids. Germline V gene sequence: CDR1 MNHNS, CDR2 SASEGT. CDR3 sequence (DNA): TGTGCCAGCAGTGAAGCGTGGCAGGGAAATGGCTACACCTTC. Its translation: CASSEAWQGNGYTF.

The rearrangement joins TRBV7-2 to TRBJ2-7; D is uncertain. Germline assignment: CDR1 SGHTA and CDR2 FQGNSA. The CDR3 is made up of 16 amino acids. Trimming pared 1 base from V and 0 bases from J, leaving 13 bases between. CDR3 sequence reads: CASSLVRRGISYEQYF. CDR3 coding DNA: TGTGCCAGCAGCTTAGTAAGGCGAGGTATCTCCTACGAGCAGTACTTC.

The rearrangement uses TRBV2 and TRBJ2-7; maybe TRBD1 (5 bases). This CDR3 spans 11 amino acids. The germline gives CDR1 SNHLY, CDR2 FYNNEI. V was cut by 7 bases and J by 7 bases, with 11 bases left in between. CDR3 nucleotide sequence: TGTGCCAGCACAGGGTTTGGAGAGCAGTACTTC. Protein sequence: CASTGFGEQYF.

The chain combines TRBV5-1 with TRBJ1-3; no clear D. CDR3 length equals 11 residues. CDR1 is SGHRS and CDR2 is YFSETQ in the germline V gene. Trimming left V 5 bases short and J 9 bases short, with 9 bases between. The CDR3, as DNA: TGCGCCAGCAGGTCGGAGGGCACCATATATTTT. Its protein is CASRSEGTIYF.

The chain recombines TRBV30 with TRBJ1-2; 7 bases match TRBD1. Trimming took 3 bases from V and 4 from J; bases not matched to a gene: 5. CDR3 length: 13 residues. In germline, CDR1 is GTSNPN, CDR2 SVGIG (reference sequence). In DNA, the CDR3 is TGTGCCTGGAGAAGTCCAGGGGGCTATGGCTACACCTTC. It yields the protein CAWRSPGGYGYTF. Combining the CDR3 with reference TRBV30 and TRBJ1-2 gives the whole variable domain SQTIHQWPATLVQPVGSPLSLECTVEGTSNPNLYWYRQAAGRGLQLLFYSVGIGQISSEVPQNLSASRPQDRQFILSSKKLLLSDSGFYLCAWRSPGGYGYTFGSGTRLTVV.

The genes are TRBV9 and TRBJ2-2; D is ambiguous. Germline assignment: CDR1 SGDLS and CDR2 YYNGEE. The CDR3 length is 14 residues. V was pared by 3 bases and J by 4 bases, with 10 bases between. The CDR3 loop reads CASSALVGTGELFF. The CDR3 bases are TGTGCCAGCAGCGCCCTAGTGGGCACCGGGGAGCTGTTTTTT.

V is TRBV7-8 and J is TRBJ1-2; D ambiguous. V lost 5 bases and J lost 4, with 11 bases in between. CDR3 length equals 13 residues. Germline loops: CDR1 SGHVS, CDR2 FQNEAQ. The CDR3 loop reads CASSRNEFYGYTF. Here the CDR3 DNA reads TGTGCCAGCAGCCGAAACGAGTTCTATGGCTACACCTTC.

V usage is TRBV5-1 and J usage is TRBJ1-1; D ambiguous. The CDR3 spans 13 residues. Trimming took off 0 bases at V and 1 base at J, with 4 bases between the two ends. From germline, CDR1 is SGHRS and CDR2 YFSETQ. The CDR3: CASSLGGNTEAFF. The DNA of the CDR3 is TGCGCCAGCAGCTTGGGCGGGAACACTGAAGCTTTCTTT.

The chain links TRBV9 to TRBJ2-1; 10 bases align to TRBD2. The CDR3 has 15 amino acids. Germline V CDR1 and CDR2: SGDLS, YYNGEE. V lost 1 base and J lost 7; bases outside the gene matches: 5. CDR3 region: CASSVWSGRGNEQFF. The CDR3 region has the DNA TGTGCCAGCAGCGTATGGAGCGGGAGGGGGAATGAGCAGTTCTTC.

This CDR3 is CASSPYKGAPYEQYF. The CDR3 DNA follows: TGTGCCAGCTCACCATATAAGGGGGCACCCTACGAGCAGTACTTC. This chain connects TRBV18 to TRBJ2-7, with 7 bases identical to TRBD1. Germline loops: CDR1 KGHSH, CDR2 LQKENI. CDR3 length: 15 amino acids. Losses at the gene ends were 2 bases for V and 2 bases for J; bases not matched to a gene: 6.

J is TRBJ2-1 and V is TRBV6-1, with D maybe TRBD2 (6 bases). The V end lost 8 bases, the J end lost 1 base, and 12 bases lay between the germline ends. The CDR3 is 14 amino acids. Germline assignment: CDR1 MNHNS and CDR2 SASEGT. DNA of the CDR3: TGTGCCAGCGCTGAAGGAGGGTCCTACAATGAGCAGTTCTTC. Translation: CASAEGGSYNEQFF.

The chain carries TRBV6-6 and TRBJ1-1; 7 bases fit TRBD1. The V gene's germline CDR1 is MNHNY and CDR2 SVGAGI (reference sequence). Unmatched junction bases numbered 3, after V lost 4 bases and J lost 1 base. The CDR3 loop spans 14 amino acids. The CDR3 region is CASSFNRGNTEAFF. CDR3 DNA sequence: TGTGCCAGCAGTTTCAACAGGGGGAACACTGAAGCTTTCTTT.

This sequence joins TRBV5-1 and TRBJ1-6; 7 bases map to TRBD1. The CDR3 runs to 16 residues. The junction had 7 bases not matched to a gene; V was cut back by 2 bases and J by 5 bases. The germline gives CDR1 SGHRS, CDR2 YFSETQ. CDR3 region: CASSFEGGNDNSPLHF. In DNA, the CDR3 is TGCGCCAGCAGCTTTGAAGGGGGCAATGATAATTCACCCCTCCACTTT.

The chain recombines TRBV6-5 with TRBJ1-1; 10 bases agree with TRBD1. The germline V gene encodes CDR1 MNHEY and CDR2 SVGAGI. V dropped 0 bases and J dropped 4; count of bases not matched to a gene: 5. This CDR3 comprises 16 residues. CDR3 sequence reads: CASSYSDRGPVTEAFF. The CDR3, as DNA: TGTGCCAGCAGTTACTCAGACAGGGGGCCGGTCACTGAAGCTTTCTTT.